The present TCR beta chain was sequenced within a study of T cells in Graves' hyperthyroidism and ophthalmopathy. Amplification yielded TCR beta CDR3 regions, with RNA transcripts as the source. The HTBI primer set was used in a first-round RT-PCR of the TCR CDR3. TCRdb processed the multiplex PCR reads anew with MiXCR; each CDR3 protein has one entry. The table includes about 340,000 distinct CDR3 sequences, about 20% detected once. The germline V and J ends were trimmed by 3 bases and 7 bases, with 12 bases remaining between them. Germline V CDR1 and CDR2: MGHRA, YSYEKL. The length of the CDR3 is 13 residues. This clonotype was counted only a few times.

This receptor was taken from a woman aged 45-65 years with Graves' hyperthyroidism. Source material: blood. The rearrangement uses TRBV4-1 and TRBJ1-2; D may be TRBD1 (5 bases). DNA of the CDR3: TGCGCCAGCAGCCAGACTCGGGGCGCTGGCTACACCTTC. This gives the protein CASSQTRGAGYTF.